This TCR beta chain was documented in a study of beta chain features in type 1 diabetes. Findings of the study overall: The similarity of naive, central memory and Treg TCRB repertoires appeared greater among patients than among healthy donors. Moderate but significant shortening of TCRB CDR3s was recorded in all four CD4+ subsets from Type 1 diabetes patients. In type 1 diabetes patients, VDJ junctions had fewer insertions; deletions at these junctions were more frequent.

Every isolated RNA sample was fully reverse transcribed, so sequencing captured expressed TCRB transcripts. Clones were sequenced by immunoSEQ multiplex PCR, and TCRdb holds only the in-frame ones, with some missing. The table includes 140,000 to 150,000 clones, 8.5% to 12% detected once. The CDR3 extends over 11 amino acids. V lost 10 bases, J lost 6 bases, and 13 bases lay in between. The germline CDR1 and CDR2 sequences are MDHEN and SYDVKM. Of note for this clone: The antigen is undetermined.

This chain connects TRBV28 to TRBJ2-7; a weak D match, TRBD1 (6 bases). This receptor was obtained from a man aged 18 to 30 in good health. Sequencing input: naive CD4+ T cells from blood. CDR3 nucleotide sequence: TGTGCCATCACAGGGTCAGGCGAGCAGTACTTC. Protein: CAITGSGEQYF.